Listed below are T cell receptor beta chains from one sample, sequenced in a study of blood T cell repertoires in COVID-19. Profiled with immunoSEQ multiplex PCR; TCRdb holds only in-frame clones, not every one. Of 55,000 to 75,000 clones listed, roughly 81% are singletons. Sequences were obtained from peripheral blood. The receptors shown here come from a man older than 75 with acute or convalescent COVID-19. Both conserved end residues are part of each CDR3. The D gene is left open where the match is weak. Where a row states a size, it is once, few, many or the class of an expanded clone; other rows omit it.

size | J | V | D | DNA | CDR3
- | TRBJ1-1 | TRBV4-1 | - | TGCGCCAGCAGCCAAGATAGGAGGGATAACACTGAAGCTTTCTTT | CASSQDRRDNTEAFF
- | TRBJ2-2 | TRBV28 | TRBD2 | TGTGCCAGCAGCCCGGGACGTAGCTTGTTAGCGGGAGTCCCCGGGGAGCTGTTTTTT | CASSPGRSLLAGVPGELFF
few | TRBJ1-4 | TRBV5-1 | - | TGCGCCAGCAGCACAGGTTATAATGAAAAACTGTTTTTT | CASSTGYNEKLFF
- | TRBJ1-5 | TRBV10-3 | - | TGTGCCATCAGTGACCCGGACAGAGGGAGGGATCAGCCCCAGCATTTT | CAISDPDRGRDQPQHF
- | TRBJ1-6 | TRBV11-2 | TRBD1 | TGTGCCAGCAGCTGGACAGGTCGAGGCTCACCCCTCCACTTT | CASSWTGRGSPLHF
few | TRBJ1-4 | TRBV21-1 | - | TGTGCCAGCTCTGAGGGACAGCTTAATGAAAAACTGTTTTTT | CASSEGQLNEKLFF
- | TRBJ2-7 | TRBV5-1 | TRBD2 | TGCGCCAGCAGCGGGACTAGCGGGGAGTACGAGCAGTACTTC | CASSGTSGEYEQYF
- | TRBJ1-5 | TRBV27 | - | TGTGCCACCGCGCCGGGGTATAGCAATCAGCCCCAGCATTTT | CATAPGYSNQPQHF
- | TRBJ2-5 | TRBV19 | - | TGTGCCAGTAGTTACGGACTGGACTTAGAGACCCAGTACTTC | CASSYGLDLETQYF
- | TRBJ2-7 | TRBV4-2 | - | TGTGCCAGCAGCCAAGAGGTTCACCAACTCTACGAGCAGTACTTC | CASSQEVHQLYEQYF
- | TRBJ1-4 | TRBV30 | - | TGTGCCTGGAGTAGAGGGAGTAATGAAAAACTGTTTTTT | CAWSRGSNEKLFF
- | TRBJ2-2 | TRBV19 | TRBD1 | TGTGCCAGTAGTACCCCCGGGGACAGGGGAAATCGGGAGCTGTTTTTT | CASSTPGDRGNRELFF
once | TRBJ2-7 | TRBV6-6 | - | TGTGCCAGCAGTTACTCGGTCGCGTACGAGCAGTACTTC | CASSYSVAYEQYF
- | TRBJ1-3 | TRBV20-1 | - | TGCAGTGCTAGTCCCCAGGGTTTTTGGGGAAACACCATATATTTT | CSASPQGFWGNTIYF
- | TRBJ2-3 | TRBV7-3 | TRBD2 | TGTGCCAGCAGTCCCATCCGAACTAGCGGGGGGACAGATACGCAGTATTTT | CASSPIRTSGGTDTQYF
- | TRBJ1-4 | TRBV7-2 | - | TGTGCCAGCAGCTCGGGAGAGAGACTGTTTTTT | CASSSGERLFF
- | TRBJ1-3 | TRBV12-3/TRBV12-4 | - | TGTGCCAGCAGTTTACTCGGAAACACCATATATTTT | CASSLLGNTIYF
once | TRBJ1-2 | TRBV29-1 | - | TGCAGCGTTGCGGTGAACGGTGGCTACACCTTC | CSVAVNGGYTF
few | TRBJ2-7 | TRBV4-3 | - | TGCGCCAGCAGCCAAGAGCCAGGGATGTCCGGCGAGCAGTACTTC | CASSQEPGMSGEQYF
- | TRBJ1-2 | TRBV28 | - | TGTGCCAGCAGTTTAACCCAGGGCTATGGCTACACCTTC | CASSLTQGYGYTF
- | TRBJ2-1 | TRBV11-2 | TRBD1 | TGTGCCAGCAGCCCTCGGACAGGGGGCTCCTACAATGAGCAGTTCTTC | CASSPRTGGSYNEQFF
- | TRBJ2-4 | TRBV6-1 | - | TGTGCCAGCAGTGATGGCAGGACCAAAAACATTCAGTACTTC | CASSDGRTKNIQYF
- | TRBJ1-5 | TRBV6-1 | - | TGTGCCAGCAGTGAAGTACAGTTACAGCCCCAGCATTTT | CASSEVQLQPQHF
- | TRBJ2-2 | TRBV5-1 | TRBD1 | TGCGCCAGCAGCGTCGCCGGGACAGGGGCCGGCGGGACGGATAGGGCCGGGGAGCTGTTTTTT | CASSVAGTGAGGTDRAGELFF
- | TRBJ1-3 | TRBV5-1 | TRBD1 | TGCGCCAGCAGCTCCCAGGGGGCCTCTGGAAACACCATATATTTT | CASSSQGASGNTIYF
- | TRBJ2-7 | TRBV2 | - | TGTGCCAGCAGTGAGTTTAGTTACGAGCAGTACTTC | CASSEFSYEQYF
- | TRBJ1-2 | TRBV7-9 | TRBD1 | TGTGCCAGCAGCTTATCGGAGGGGGCTGGCTACACCTTC | CASSLSEGAGYTF
once | TRBJ1-2 | TRBV3-1/TRBV3-2 | TRBD1 | TGTGCCAGCAGCCGTTGGGACAGCCCTAACTATGGCTACACCTTC | CASSRWDSPNYGYTF
- | TRBJ1-5 | TRBV19 | - | TGTGCCAGTAGTACCCGACTTCTAAATAGCAATCAGCCCCAGCATTTT | CASSTRLLNSNQPQHF
once | TRBJ2-5 | TRBV7-2 | - | TGTGCCAGCAGCTTAGACTTTCAAGAGACCCAGTACTTC | CASSLDFQETQYF
- | TRBJ2-3 | TRBV5-1 | - | TGCGCCAGCAGCTTGAGACAGACTAGCACAGATACGCAGTATTTT | CASSLRQTSTDTQYF
- | TRBJ1-6 | TRBV7-9 | TRBD1 | TGTGCCAGCAGCTTAGCCGGGACAGTTAATAATTCACCCCTCCACTTT | CASSLAGTVNNSPLHF
- | TRBJ2-4 | TRBV27 | - | TGTGCCAGCAGTTCCATAGACAGCATAGACATTCAGTACTTC | CASSSIDSIDIQYF
many | TRBJ2-3 | TRBV19 | TRBD2 | TGTGCCAGTAGTGGGGGACTAGCGGGAACCCCTAGCACAGATACGCAGTATTTT | CASSGGLAGTPSTDTQYF
- | TRBJ1-2 | TRBV6-1 | - | TGTGCCAGCAGTGAAGGTCCTTCTAACTATGGCTACACCTTC | CASSEGPSNYGYTF
- | TRBJ1-2 | TRBV6-5 | - | TGTGCCACCAGGGAGGCTTATGGCTACACCTTC | CATREAYGYTF
- | TRBJ2-7 | TRBV3-1/TRBV3-2 | - | TGTGCCAGCAGCCCTCGGGTCCCGCTGACCTACGAGCAGTACTTC | CASSPRVPLTYEQYF
- | TRBJ2-1 | TRBV6-2/TRBV6-3 | - | TGTGCCAGCAGTTACTCGCAGCGACCTGACAATGAGCAGTTCTTC | CASSYSQRPDNEQFF
once | TRBJ2-3 | TRBV29-1 | - | TGCAGCGTTGTCCAACTCCAGAGGACAGATACGCAGTATTTT | CSVVQLQRTDTQYF
- | TRBJ1-3 | TRBV11-2 | - | TGTGCCAGCAGCCATCTCGGTCAGGGCCGCTCTGGAAACACCATATATTTT | CASSHLGQGRSGNTIYF
- | TRBJ1-2 | TRBV11-2 | - | TGTGCCAGCAGACACAACCGGGACATAAGACAATATGGCTACACCTTC | CASRHNRDIRQYGYTF